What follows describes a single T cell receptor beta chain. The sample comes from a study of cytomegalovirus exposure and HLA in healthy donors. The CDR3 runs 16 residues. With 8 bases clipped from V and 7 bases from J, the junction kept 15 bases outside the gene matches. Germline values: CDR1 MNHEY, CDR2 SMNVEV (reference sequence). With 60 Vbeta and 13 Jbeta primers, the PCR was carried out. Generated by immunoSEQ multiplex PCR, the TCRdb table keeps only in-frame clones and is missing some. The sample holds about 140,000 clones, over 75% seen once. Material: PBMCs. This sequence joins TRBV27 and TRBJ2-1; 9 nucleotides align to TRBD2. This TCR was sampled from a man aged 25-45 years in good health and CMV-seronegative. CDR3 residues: CASGGLAGESGNEQFF. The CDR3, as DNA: TGTGCCAGCGGGGGATTAGCGGGAGAAAGTGGGAATGAGCAGTTCTTC.